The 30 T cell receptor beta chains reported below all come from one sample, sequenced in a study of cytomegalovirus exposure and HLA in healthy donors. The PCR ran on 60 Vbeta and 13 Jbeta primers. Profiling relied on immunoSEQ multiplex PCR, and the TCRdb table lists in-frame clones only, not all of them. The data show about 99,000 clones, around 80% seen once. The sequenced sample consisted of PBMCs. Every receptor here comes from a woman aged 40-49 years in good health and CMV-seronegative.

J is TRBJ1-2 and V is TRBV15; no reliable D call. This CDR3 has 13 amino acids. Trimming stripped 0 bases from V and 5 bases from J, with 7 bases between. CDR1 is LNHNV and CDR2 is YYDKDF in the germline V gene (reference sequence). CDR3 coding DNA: TGTGCCACCAGCAGAGAGTCAATTTATGGCTACACCTTC. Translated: CATSRESIYGYTF.

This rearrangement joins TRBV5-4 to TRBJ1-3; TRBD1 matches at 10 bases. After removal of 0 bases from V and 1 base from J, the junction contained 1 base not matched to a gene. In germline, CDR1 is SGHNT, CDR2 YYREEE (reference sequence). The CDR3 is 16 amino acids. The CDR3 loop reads CASSLGTGGSGNTIYF. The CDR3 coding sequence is TGTGCCAGCAGCTTGGGGACAGGGGGGTCTGGAAACACCATATATTTT.

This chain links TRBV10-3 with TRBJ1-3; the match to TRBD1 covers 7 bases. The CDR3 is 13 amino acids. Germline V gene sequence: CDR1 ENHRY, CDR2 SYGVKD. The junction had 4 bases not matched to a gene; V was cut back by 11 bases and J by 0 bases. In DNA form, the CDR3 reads TGTGCCGTCGGACAGGACTCTGGAAACACCATATATTTT. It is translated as CAVGQDSGNTIYF.

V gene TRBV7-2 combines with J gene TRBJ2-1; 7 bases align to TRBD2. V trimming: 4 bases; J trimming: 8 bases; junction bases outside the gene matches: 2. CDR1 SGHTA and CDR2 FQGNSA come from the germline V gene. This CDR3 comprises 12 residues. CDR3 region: CASSYAGDEQFF. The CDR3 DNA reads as TGTGCCAGCAGCTACGCGGGAGATGAGCAGTTCTTC.

CDR3 coding DNA: TGTGCCAGCAGTTTTCGTGTACACCTTAGCAATCAGCCCCAGCATTTT. Translation gives CASSFRVHLSNQPQHF. The J gene is TRBJ1-5, the V gene TRBV28; no reliable D call. Germline assignment: CDR1 MDHEN and CDR2 SYDVKM. The V gene lost 3 bases and the J gene lost 0 bases, with 12 bases spanning the gap. The CDR3 contains 16 residues.

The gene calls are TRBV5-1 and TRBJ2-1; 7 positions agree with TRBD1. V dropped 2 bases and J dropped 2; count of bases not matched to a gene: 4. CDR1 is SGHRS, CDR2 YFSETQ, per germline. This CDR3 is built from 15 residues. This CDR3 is CASSLNRGPYNEQFF. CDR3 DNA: TGCGCCAGCAGCTTAAACAGGGGTCCCTACAATGAGCAGTTCTTC.

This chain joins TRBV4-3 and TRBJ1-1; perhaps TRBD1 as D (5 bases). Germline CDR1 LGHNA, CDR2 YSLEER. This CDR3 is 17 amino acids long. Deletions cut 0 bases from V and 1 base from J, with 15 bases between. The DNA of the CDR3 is TGCGCCAGCAGCCAAGACGACGCCCCTGGGGCGAACACTGAAGCTTTCTTT. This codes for CASSQDDAPGANTEAFF.

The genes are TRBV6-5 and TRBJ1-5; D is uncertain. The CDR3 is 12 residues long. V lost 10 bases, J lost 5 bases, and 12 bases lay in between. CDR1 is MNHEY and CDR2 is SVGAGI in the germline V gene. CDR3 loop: CATGGSDQPQHF. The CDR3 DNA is TGTGCCACGGGCGGGTCCGATCAGCCCCAGCATTTT.

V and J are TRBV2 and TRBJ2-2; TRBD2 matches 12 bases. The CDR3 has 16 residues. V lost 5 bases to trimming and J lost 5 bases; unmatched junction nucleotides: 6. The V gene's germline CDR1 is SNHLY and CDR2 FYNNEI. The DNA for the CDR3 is TGTGCCAGCAGTCTTTGGCTAGCGGGAGGGACCGGGGAGCTGTTTTTT. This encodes CASSLWLAGGTGELFF.

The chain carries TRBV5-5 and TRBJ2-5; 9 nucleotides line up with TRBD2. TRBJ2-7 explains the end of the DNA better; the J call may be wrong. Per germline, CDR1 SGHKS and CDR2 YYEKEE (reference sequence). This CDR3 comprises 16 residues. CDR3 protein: CASSLVRTSATYEQYF. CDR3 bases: TGTGCCAGCAGCTTGGTCAGGACTAGCGCTACCTACGAGCAGTACTTC.

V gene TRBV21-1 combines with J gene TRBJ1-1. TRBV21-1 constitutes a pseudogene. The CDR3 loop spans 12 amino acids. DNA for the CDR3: TGTGCCAGAGATGACGGGGGGGCTGAAGCTTTCTTT. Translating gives CARDDGGAEAFF.

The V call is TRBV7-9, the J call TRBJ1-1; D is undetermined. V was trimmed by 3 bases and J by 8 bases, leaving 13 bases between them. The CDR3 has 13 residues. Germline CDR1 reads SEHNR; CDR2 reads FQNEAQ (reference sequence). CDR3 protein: CASSLAGQVEAFF. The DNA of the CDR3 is TGTGCCAGCAGCTTGGCAGGCCAAGTGGAAGCTTTCTTT.

The CDR3 nucleotides read TGTGCCTGGAGTCGCGCCCACGGACTAGCGGGATTAGAGACCCAGTACTTC. Translating gives CAWSRAHGLAGLETQYF. The chain joins TRBV30 to TRBJ2-5; TRBD2 aligns across 12 bases. The J segment lost 4 bases and the V segment lost 2 bases, leaving 11 bases of the junction unmatched. The CDR3 is 17 amino acids. Looked up from germline, CDR1 is GTSNPN and CDR2 is SVGIG (reference sequence).

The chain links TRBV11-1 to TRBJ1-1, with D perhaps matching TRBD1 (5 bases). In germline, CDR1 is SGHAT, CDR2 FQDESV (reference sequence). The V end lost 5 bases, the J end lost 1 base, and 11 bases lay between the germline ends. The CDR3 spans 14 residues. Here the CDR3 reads CASSATTGNTEAFF. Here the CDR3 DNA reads TGTGCCAGCAGCGCCACTACAGGGAACACTGAAGCTTTCTTT.

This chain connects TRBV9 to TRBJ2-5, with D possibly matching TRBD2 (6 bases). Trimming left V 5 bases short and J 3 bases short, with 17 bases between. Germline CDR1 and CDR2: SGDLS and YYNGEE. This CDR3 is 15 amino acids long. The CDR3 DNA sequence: TGTGCCAGCAGTAGGACGAGGGCGGGAAAAGAGACCCAGTACTTC. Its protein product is CASSRTRAGKETQYF.

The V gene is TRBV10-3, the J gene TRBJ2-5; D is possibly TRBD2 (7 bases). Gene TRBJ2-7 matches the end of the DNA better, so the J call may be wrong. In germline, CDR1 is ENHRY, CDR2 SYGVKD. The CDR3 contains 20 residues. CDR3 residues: CAIGGGGAGESSPRLYEQYF. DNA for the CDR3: TGTGCCATCGGGGGGGGCGGGGCGGGAGAATCTTCACCTCGACTGTACGAGCAGTACTTC.

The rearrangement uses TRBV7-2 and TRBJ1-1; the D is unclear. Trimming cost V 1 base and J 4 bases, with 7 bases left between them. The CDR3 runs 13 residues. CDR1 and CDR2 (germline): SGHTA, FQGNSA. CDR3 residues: CASSLDISTEAFF. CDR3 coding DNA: TGTGCCAGCAGCTTAGACATAAGCACTGAAGCTTTCTTT.

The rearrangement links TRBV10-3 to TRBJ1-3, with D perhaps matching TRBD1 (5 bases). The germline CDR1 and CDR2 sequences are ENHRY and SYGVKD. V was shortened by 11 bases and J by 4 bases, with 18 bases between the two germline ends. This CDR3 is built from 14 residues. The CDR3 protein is CAVTPGGTGNTIYF. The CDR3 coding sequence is TGTGCCGTCACCCCGGGGGGTACCGGAAACACCATATATTTT.

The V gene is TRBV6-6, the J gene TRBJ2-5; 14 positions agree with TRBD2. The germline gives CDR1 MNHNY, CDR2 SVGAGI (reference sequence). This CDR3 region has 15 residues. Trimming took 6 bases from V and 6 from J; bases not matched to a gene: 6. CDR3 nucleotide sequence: TGTGCCAGCAGCCAGGGGACTAGCGGGAGAAAGACCCAGTACTTC. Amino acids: CASSQGTSGRKTQYF.

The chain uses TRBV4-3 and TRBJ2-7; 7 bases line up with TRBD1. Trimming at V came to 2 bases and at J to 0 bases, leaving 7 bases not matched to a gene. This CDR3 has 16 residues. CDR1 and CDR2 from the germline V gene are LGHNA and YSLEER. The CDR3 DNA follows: TGCGCCAGCAGCCAAAAAAGGGGGCCGTTCTCCTACGAGCAGTACTTC. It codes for CASSQKRGPFSYEQYF.

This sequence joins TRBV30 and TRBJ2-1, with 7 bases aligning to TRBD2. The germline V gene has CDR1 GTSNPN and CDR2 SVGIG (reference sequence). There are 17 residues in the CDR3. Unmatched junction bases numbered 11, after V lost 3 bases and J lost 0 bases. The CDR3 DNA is TGTGCCTGGAGAAGGCTAGCGGCCCCGACCTCCTACAATGAGCAGTTCTTC. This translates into CAWRRLAAPTSYNEQFF.

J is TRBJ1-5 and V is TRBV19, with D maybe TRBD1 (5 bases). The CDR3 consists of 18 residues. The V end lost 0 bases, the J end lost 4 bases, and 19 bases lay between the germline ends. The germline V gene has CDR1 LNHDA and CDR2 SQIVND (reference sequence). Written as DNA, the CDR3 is TGTGCCAGTAGTATAGATCCCTACAGGTACCAATTTAATCAGCCCCAGCATTTT. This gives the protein CASSIDPYRYQFNQPQHF.

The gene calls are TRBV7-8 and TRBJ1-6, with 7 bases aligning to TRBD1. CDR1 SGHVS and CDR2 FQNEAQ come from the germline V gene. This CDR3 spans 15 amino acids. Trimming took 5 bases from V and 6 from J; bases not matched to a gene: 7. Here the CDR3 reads CASSKQGKINSPLHF. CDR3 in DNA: TGTGCCAGCAGCAAACAGGGGAAGATTAATTCACCCCTCCACTTT.

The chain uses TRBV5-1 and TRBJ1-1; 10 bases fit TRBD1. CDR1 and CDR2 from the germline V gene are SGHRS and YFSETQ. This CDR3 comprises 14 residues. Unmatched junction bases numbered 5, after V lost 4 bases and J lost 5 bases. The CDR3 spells CASSRGQGRTEAFF. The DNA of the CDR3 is TGCGCCAGCAGCAGGGGACAGGGGCGGACTGAAGCTTTCTTT.

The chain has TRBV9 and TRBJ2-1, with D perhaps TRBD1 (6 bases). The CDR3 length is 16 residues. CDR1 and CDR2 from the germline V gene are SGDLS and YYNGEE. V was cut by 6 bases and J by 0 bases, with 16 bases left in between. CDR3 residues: CASNPQGLSSYNEQFF. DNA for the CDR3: TGTGCCAGCAACCCGCAGGGGCTAAGCTCCTACAATGAGCAGTTCTTC.

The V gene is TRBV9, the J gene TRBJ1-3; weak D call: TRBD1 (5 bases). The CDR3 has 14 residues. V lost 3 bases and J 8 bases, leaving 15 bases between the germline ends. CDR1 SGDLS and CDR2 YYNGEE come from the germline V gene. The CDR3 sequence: CASSARGLADTIYF. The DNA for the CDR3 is TGTGCCAGCAGCGCTCGGGGCCTAGCGGACACCATATATTTT.

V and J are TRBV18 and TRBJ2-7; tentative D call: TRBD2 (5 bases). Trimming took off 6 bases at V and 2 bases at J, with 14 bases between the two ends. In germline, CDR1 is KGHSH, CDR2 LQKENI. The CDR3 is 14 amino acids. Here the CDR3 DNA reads TGTGCCAGCTCCTCGGACTTTTCCACCTACGAGCAGTACTTC. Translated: CASSSDFSTYEQYF. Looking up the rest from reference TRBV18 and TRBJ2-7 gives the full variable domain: NAGVMQNPRHLVRRRGQEARLRCSPMKGHSHVYWYRQLPEEGLKFMVYLQKENIIDESGMPKERFSAEFPKEGPSILRIQQVVRGDSAAYFCASSSDFSTYEQYFGPGTRLTVT.

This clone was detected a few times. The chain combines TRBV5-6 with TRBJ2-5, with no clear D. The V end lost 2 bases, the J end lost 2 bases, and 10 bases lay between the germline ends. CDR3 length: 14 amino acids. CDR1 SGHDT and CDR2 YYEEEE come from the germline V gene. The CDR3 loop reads CASSFLLDQETQYF. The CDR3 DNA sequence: TGTGCCAGCAGCTTCCTTCTAGATCAAGAGACCCAGTACTTC.

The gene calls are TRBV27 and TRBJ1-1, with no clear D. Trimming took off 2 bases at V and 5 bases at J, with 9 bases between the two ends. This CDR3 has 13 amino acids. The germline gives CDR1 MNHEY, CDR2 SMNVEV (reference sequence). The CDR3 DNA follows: TGTGCCAGCAGTTTAATAGGGAGGACTGAAGCTTTCTTT. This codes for CASSLIGRTEAFF.

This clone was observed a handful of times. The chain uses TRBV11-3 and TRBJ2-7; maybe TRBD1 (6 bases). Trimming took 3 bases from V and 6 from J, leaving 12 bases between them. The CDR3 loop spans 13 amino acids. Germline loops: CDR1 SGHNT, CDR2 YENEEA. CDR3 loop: CASSFIPGAEQYF. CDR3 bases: TGTGCCAGCAGCTTCATCCCAGGGGCCGAGCAGTACTTC.